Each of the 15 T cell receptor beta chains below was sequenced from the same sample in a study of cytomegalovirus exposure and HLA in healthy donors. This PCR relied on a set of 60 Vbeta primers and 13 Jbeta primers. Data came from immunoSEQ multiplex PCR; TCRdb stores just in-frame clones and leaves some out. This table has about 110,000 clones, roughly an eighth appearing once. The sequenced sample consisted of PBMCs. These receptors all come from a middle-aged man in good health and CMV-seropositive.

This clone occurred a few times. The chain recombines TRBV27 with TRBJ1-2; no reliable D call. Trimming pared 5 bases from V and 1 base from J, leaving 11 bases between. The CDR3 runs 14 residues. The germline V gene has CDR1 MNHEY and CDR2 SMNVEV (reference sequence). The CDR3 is CASSISWHNYGYTF. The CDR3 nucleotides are TGTGCCAGCAGTATCTCTTGGCATAACTATGGCTACACCTTC.

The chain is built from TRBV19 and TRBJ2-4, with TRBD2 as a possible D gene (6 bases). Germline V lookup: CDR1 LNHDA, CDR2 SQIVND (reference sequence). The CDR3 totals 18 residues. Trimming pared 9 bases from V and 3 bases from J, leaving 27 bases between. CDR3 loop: CASAGGLGTRGGKNIQYF. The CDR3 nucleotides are TGTGCCAGCGCCGGCGGGCTAGGAACGAGGGGAGGCAAAAACATTCAGTACTTC. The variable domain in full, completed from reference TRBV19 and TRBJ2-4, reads DGGITQSPKYLFRKEGQNVTLSCEQNLNHDAMYWYRQDPGQGLRLIYYSQIVNDFQKGDIAEGYSVSREKKESFPLTVTSAQKNPTAFYLCASAGGLGTRGGKNIQYFGAGTRLSVL.

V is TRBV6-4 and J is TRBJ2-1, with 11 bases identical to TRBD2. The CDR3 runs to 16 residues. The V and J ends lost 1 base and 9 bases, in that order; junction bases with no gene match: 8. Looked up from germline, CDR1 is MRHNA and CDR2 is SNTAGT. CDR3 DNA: TGTGCCAGCAGTGACTTTAGCGGGAGGGCCCTCGGTGAGCAGTTCTTC. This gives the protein CASSDFSGRALGEQFF.

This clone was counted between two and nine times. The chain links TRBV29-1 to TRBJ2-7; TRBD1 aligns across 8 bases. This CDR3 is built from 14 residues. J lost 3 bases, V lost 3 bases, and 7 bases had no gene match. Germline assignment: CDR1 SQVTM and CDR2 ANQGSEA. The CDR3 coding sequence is TGCAGCGTTGACCCCATCGGACAGGGCTACGAGCAGTACTTC. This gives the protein CSVDPIGQGYEQYF.

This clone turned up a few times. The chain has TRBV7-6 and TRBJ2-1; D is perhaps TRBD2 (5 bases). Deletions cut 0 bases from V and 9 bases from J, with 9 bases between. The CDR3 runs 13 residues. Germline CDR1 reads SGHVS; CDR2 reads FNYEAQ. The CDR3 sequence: CASSLAGAGEQFF. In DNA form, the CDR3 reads TGTGCCAGCAGCTTAGCGGGAGCTGGTGAGCAGTTCTTC.

Here the CDR3 DNA reads TGTGCCAGCAGTTACTCGGGACTAGCGGGAAGGTACGAGCAGTACTTC. This encodes CASSYSGLAGRYEQYF. The chain is built from TRBV6-5 and TRBJ2-7; 13 nucleotides agree with TRBD2. The CDR3 consists of 16 residues. In germline, CDR1 is MNHEY, CDR2 SVGAGI. The trim removed 0 bases at V and 4 bases at J, leaving 3 bases unmatched.

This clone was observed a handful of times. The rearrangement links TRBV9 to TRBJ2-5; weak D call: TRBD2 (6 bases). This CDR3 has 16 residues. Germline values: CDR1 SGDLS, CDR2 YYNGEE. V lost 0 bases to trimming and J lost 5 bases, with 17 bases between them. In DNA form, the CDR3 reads TGTGCCAGCAGCGTAGTTCTCGGGAGTGGGTTGGAGACCCAGTACTTC. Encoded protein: CASSVVLGSGLETQYF.

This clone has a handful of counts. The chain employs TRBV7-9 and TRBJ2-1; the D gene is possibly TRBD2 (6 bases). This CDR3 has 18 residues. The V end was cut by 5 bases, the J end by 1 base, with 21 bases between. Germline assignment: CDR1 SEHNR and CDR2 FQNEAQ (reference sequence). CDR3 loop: CASSQVRDWDRSYNEQFF. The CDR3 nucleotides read TGTGCCAGCAGCCAAGTCCGGGACTGGGATCGGTCCTACAATGAGCAGTTCTTC.

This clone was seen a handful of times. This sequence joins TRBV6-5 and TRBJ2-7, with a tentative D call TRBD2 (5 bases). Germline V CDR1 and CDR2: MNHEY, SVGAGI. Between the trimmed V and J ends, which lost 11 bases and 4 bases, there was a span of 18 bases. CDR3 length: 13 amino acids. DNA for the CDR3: TGTGCCCGATGGGGAAAGCGGTCTTACGAGCAGTACTTC. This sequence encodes CARWGKRSYEQYF.

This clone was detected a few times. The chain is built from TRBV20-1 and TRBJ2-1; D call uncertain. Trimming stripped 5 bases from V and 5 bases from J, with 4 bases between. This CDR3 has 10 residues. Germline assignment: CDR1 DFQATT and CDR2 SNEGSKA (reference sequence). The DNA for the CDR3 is TGCAGTGCTTCCGACAATGAGCAGTTCTTC. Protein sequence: CSASDNEQFF.

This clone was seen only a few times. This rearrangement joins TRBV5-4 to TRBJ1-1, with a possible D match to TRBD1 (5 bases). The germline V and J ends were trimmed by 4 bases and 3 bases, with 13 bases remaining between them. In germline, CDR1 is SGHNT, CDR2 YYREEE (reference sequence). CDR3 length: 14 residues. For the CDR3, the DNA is TGTGCCAGCAGCCCCCCTGGGGCAGACACTGAAGCTTTCTTT. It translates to CASSPPGADTEAFF.

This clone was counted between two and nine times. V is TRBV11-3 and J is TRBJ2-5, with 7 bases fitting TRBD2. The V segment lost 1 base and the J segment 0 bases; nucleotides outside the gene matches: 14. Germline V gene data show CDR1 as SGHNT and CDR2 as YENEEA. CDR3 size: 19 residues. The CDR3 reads CASSLGRTGRRAYQETQYF. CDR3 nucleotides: TGTGCCAGCAGCTTAGGTAGGACCGGGAGGAGAGCGTACCAAGAGACCCAGTACTTC.

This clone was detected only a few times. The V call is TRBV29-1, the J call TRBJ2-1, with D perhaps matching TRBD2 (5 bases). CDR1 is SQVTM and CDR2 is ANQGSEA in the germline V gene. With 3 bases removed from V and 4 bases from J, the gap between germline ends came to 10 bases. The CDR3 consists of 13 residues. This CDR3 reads CSVEDSIYNEQFF. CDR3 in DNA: TGCAGCGTTGAGGACTCAATTTACAATGAGCAGTTCTTC.

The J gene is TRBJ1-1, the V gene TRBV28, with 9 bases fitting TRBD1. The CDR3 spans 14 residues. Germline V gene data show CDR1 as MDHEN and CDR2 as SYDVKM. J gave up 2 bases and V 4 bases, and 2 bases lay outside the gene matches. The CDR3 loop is CASSWTGANTEAFF. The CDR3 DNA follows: TGTGCCAGCAGTTGGACAGGGGCTAACACTGAAGCTTTCTTT. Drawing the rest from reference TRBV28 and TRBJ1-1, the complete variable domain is DVKVTQSSRYLVKRTGEKVFLECVQDMDHENMFWYRQDPGLGLRLIYFSYDVKMKEKGDIPEGYSVSREKKERFSLILESASTNQTSMYLCASSWTGANTEAFFGQGTRLTVV.

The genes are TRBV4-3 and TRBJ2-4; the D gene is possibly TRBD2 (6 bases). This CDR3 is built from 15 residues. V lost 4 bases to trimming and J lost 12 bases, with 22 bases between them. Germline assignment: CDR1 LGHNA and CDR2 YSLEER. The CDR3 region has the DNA TGCGCCAGCAGCCCGTCATCTCGGGCATGGGACTCTCAGTACTTC. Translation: CASSPSSRAWDSQYF.